The entry below describes one TCR beta chain. Its antigen is unidentified. This entry belongs to a study of blood T cells in healthy people across ages. A sample-barcoded 5' primer and a J-beta primer mix were used in a second PCR of about 7 to 12 cycles. MiXCR, run by TCRdb on the 5' RACE reads, gives a single entry per CDR3 protein. The sample lists approximately 830,000 distinct CDR3 sequences, under 80% occurring once. General study results and limits: The lack of PBMC sorting stopped any conclusive naive versus antigen-experienced comparison. TCR beta diversity correlated strongly with naive T cell percentage. Donors of long life had a larger count of naive CD4+ cells and greater diversity than aged donors. A roughly linear fall in TCR beta diversity per million T cells was seen with increasing age.

Sequenced: blood. This TCR was sampled from a man aged 30 to 39 in good health.

CDR3 coding DNA: TGTGCCAGCTCATCGTCTCAGGACACCGAGCAGTACTTC. Amino acid sequence: CASSSSQDTEQYF. The chain employs TRBV18 and TRBJ2-7; TRBD1 might be the D (5 bases). The germline CDR1 and CDR2 sequences are KGHSH and LQKENI. With 5 bases removed from V and 6 bases from J, the gap between germline ends came to 14 bases. The CDR3 is 13 amino acids.